This T cell receptor beta chain was sequenced during a study of blood T cell repertoires in COVID-19. Across the whole study: Both acute and convalescent COVID-19 samples were obtained from the United States, Italy and Spain. T cells, B-cell-depleted T cells, or PBMCs provided the cDNA or gDNA that served as material.

The germline V gene has CDR1 KGHSH and CDR2 LQKENI. V lost 3 bases and J lost 0, with 18 bases in between. This CDR3 comprises 18 residues. This clone was observed a single time. Original handling: The authors estimated nucleated cell counts from reference gene primer amplification. Sequencing was performed with immunoSEQ multiplex PCR; in TCRdb, only in-frame clones are kept and a portion is missing. For V, J and clone size, that table is used; D and trimming come from the DNA. The data contain some 100,000 clones, 88% of them seen just once; the ten biggest clones take up roughly 5%. The sequence derives from an elderly woman with active COVID-19. V gene TRBV18 combines with J gene TRBJ1-3; no clear D gene. The specimen sequenced was peripheral blood. This chain's CDR3 is CASSPAPGSPLSGNTIYF. CDR3 sequence (DNA): TGTGCCAGCTCACCCGCCCCGGGAAGCCCCCTCTCTGGAAACACCATATATTTT.